This entry lists 3 T cell receptor beta chains sequenced from one sample in a study of beta chain features in type 1 diabetes listed by TCRdb under 2018. Study-level results and caveats: A moderate but significant shortening of TCRB CDR3 length was observed in type 1 diabetes patients in all four CD4+ subsets.

Antigens for these TCRs are unknown. The library was built by means of the immunoSEQ multiplex PCR assay. The entire isolated RNA was reverse transcribed using the High Capacity cDNA Reverse Transcription Kit, and thus expressed TCRB transcripts were sequenced. TCRdb took over this immuneACCESS table, retaining in-frame rearrangements with V and J assigned. Such tables are incomplete; in checked studies, under half of the missing clones stem from an unresolved V gene, and the remainder is unexplained. The sample records 140,000 or so clones, about 13% of which are singletons. The top ten clonotypes cover approximately 1.3% of the sample. Sequencing input: central memory CD4+ T cells from blood. Receptors were obtained from a man in his late teens or twenties with type 1 diabetes.

This clone has just a few counts. Other DNA sequences of this sample code for an identical CDR3. The gene calls are TRBV18 and TRBJ2-2, with no clear D. There are 12 residues in the CDR3. Per the germline V gene, CDR1 is KGHSH and CDR2 is LQKENI. V was clipped by 3 bases and J by 2 bases, with 1 base between them. CDR3 region: CASSPNTGELFF. CDR3 nucleotide sequence: TGTGCCAGCTCACCCAACACCGGGGAGCTGTTTTTT.

The chain is built from TRBV6-1 and TRBJ2-5, with TRBD2 as a possible D gene (5 bases). Germline V gives CDR1 MNHNS, CDR2 SASEGT. Trimming pared 3 bases from V and 7 bases from J, leaving 30 bases between. This CDR3 contains 19 residues. CDR3 residues: CASSDPNSDFLRPRRTQYF. CDR3 nucleotide sequence: TGTGCCAGCAGTGACCCAAACTCGGACTTCCTCCGTCCCAGGCGGACCCAGTACTTC.

The CDR3 region is CASSEQRQGGYSNQPQHF. As DNA, the CDR3 is TGTGCCAGCAGTGAACAGAGACAGGGAGGATATAGCAATCAGCCCCAGCATTTT. The chain recombines TRBV6-1 with TRBJ1-5; 7 bases agree with TRBD1. This CDR3 comprises 18 residues. V was pared by 2 bases and J by 0 bases, with 10 bases of the junction left unmatched. CDR1 and CDR2 from the germline V gene are MNHNS and SASEGT.